This T cell receptor (beta chain) was sequenced during a study of technical replicates of blood from several donors. From germline, CDR1 is LNHDA and CDR2 SQIVND (reference sequence). This CDR3 is 16 amino acids long. V gave up 2 bases and J gave up 4 bases; unmatched junction bases: 5. TCRdb's copy holds only in-frame clones and misses some; the assay was immunoSEQ multiplex PCR. The table records over 85,000 clones, about 95% of them present only once. This chain links TRBV19 with TRBJ2-1; 10 positions match TRBD2. The clonotype was recovered from a human donor in good health. Material: T cells isolated from PBMCs. The CDR3 DNA is TGTGCCAGTAGTATAATTCCTAGCGGGAGATACAATGAGCAGTTCTTC. This codes for CASSIIPSGRYNEQFF.